The 15 T cell receptor beta chains below come from one sample, sequenced in a study of T cell responses to AZD1222 COVID-19 vaccine. TCRdb's copy holds only in-frame clones and misses some; the assay was immunoSEQ multiplex PCR. There are fewer than 250,000 clones in the sample; around 92% occur only once, and less than 1.5% lies in the top ten. Sample: peripheral blood, taken on day 0 of AZD1222 vaccination. These receptors were taken from an adult in good health.

This clone occurred once. V usage is TRBV6-5 and J usage is TRBJ2-7; 9 nucleotides line up with TRBD1. CDR1 and CDR2 from the germline V gene are MNHEY and SVGAGI. J gave up 6 bases and V 6 bases, and 12 bases lay outside the gene matches. The CDR3 contains 15 residues. The CDR3 DNA is TGTGCCAGCAGAACGGGACAGGGAATAAAGCCCGAGCAGTACTTC. This sequence encodes CASRTGQGIKPEQYF.

The chain links TRBV9 to TRBJ1-1; unclear D gene. The CDR3 contains 17 residues. Germline values: CDR1 SGDLS, CDR2 YYNGEE. V lost 0 bases to trimming and J lost 1 base, with 16 bases between them. In DNA form, the CDR3 reads TGTGCCAGCAGCGTAGTAAAAAGTGAGGTCTGGAACACTGAAGCTTTCTTT. Its protein product is CASSVVKSEVWNTEAFF.

The V gene is TRBV6-2 or TRBV6-3, the J gene TRBJ2-1; 11 bases match TRBD2. The germline CDR1 and CDR2 sequences are MNHEY and SVGEGT. This CDR3 spans 16 amino acids. V shed 5 bases and J 4 bases; nucleotides not matched to a gene: 7. DNA for the CDR3: TGTGCCAGCAGTAATATACTAGCGGGGGTTTACAATGAGCAGTTCTTC. Protein: CASSNILAGVYNEQFF.

The V gene is TRBV5-4, the J gene TRBJ1-1; D unresolved. The V end was cut by 0 bases, the J end by 7 bases, with 7 bases between. The CDR3 spans 12 residues. Germline V lookup: CDR1 SGHNT, CDR2 YYREEE (reference sequence). As DNA, the CDR3 is TGTGCCAGCAGCTTGGCTTCAGATGAAGCTTTCTTT. Translating gives CASSLASDEAFF.

The chain couples TRBV5-1 to TRBJ2-7; D is unclear. V shed 5 bases and J shed 5 bases, with 14 bases lying between them. The length of the CDR3 is 13 residues. Germline CDR1 SGHRS, CDR2 YFSETQ. The CDR3 DNA follows: TGCGCCAGCAGAAAGGTCTTGGGCCACGAGCAGTACTTC. This gives the protein CASRKVLGHEQYF.

The chain combines TRBV10-3 with TRBJ1-2; unclear D gene. This CDR3 region has 15 residues. Trimming shortened V by 6 bases and J by 0 bases, and 14 bases separated the two germline ends. Germline CDR1 is ENHRY and CDR2 is SYGVKD. The CDR3 DNA follows: TGTGCCATCAGCGTATCGGACGGGCCTAACTATGGCTACACCTTC. It specifies CAISVSDGPNYGYTF.

J is TRBJ2-5 and V is TRBV3-1 (or the pseudogene TRBV3-2); 9 nucleotides match TRBD2. The CDR3 runs 16 residues. Germline CDR1 and CDR2: LGHDT and YNNKEL (reference sequence). With V trimmed by 4 bases and J by 6 bases, 12 bases remained unmatched. The CDR3 reads CASSPSGGGAAKTQYF. In DNA, the CDR3 is TGTGCCAGCAGCCCATCTGGCGGGGGGGCCGCGAAGACCCAGTACTTC.

This chain joins TRBV2 and TRBJ2-5, with no clear D. The germline V gene has CDR1 SNHLY and CDR2 FYNNEI. V was clipped by 8 bases and J by 5 bases, with 18 bases between them. The CDR3 consists of 14 residues. In nucleotides, the CDR3 is TGTGCCAGCCACGACCAAAAAAAGAGGGAGACCCAGTACTTC. Its translation: CASHDQKKRETQYF.

This chain connects TRBV7-9 to TRBJ2-7; tentative D call: TRBD1 (5 bases). Trimming removed 2 bases at V and 2 bases at J, with 13 bases between. Germline-derived CDR1 and CDR2 are SEHNR and FQNEAQ (reference sequence). CDR3 length: 15 amino acids. The DNA for the CDR3 is TGTGCCAGCAGCTTATCCAGGGAACCCCCCTACGAGCAGTACTTC. Translation gives CASSLSREPPYEQYF.

A single count supports this clone. The chain couples TRBV9 to TRBJ2-3, with TRBD2 matching over 10 bases. The V gene's germline CDR1 is SGDLS and CDR2 YYNGEE. The CDR3 is made up of 16 amino acids. The ends lost 4 bases at V and 6 bases at J; junction bases unmatched: 11. DNA for the CDR3: TGTGCCAGCAGCTCCCATCGGGGACTAGCGAGTGATACGCAGTATTTT. Protein sequence: CASSSHRGLASDTQYF.

The gene calls are TRBV2 and TRBJ2-1; D may be TRBD2 (6 bases). Germline values: CDR1 SNHLY, CDR2 FYNNEI. The CDR3 length is 15 residues. V gave up 6 bases and J gave up 6 bases, with 18 bases separating them. The CDR3, as DNA: TGTGCCAGCAGGATACTAGCCAGCAGTTCCAATGAGCAGTTCTTC. It yields the protein CASRILASSSNEQFF.

The J gene is TRBJ1-6, the V gene TRBV7-2; tentatively, D is TRBD1 (6 bases). Germline V lookup: CDR1 SGHTA, CDR2 FQGNSA. This CDR3 comprises 14 residues. V was shortened by 5 bases and J by 9 bases, with 14 bases between the two germline ends. The DNA of the CDR3 is TGTGCCAGCAGCGCGAGGGGGGCGCCTTCACCCCTCCACTTT. This encodes CASSARGAPSPLHF.

The J gene is TRBJ1-3, the V gene TRBV5-6, with unresolved D. V was clipped by 4 bases and J by 0 bases, with 8 bases between them. The CDR3 is 14 amino acids. Per the germline V gene, CDR1 is SGHDT and CDR2 is YYEEEE. The CDR3 sequence is CASSHPNSGNTIYF. DNA of the CDR3: TGTGCCAGCAGCCATCCCAACTCTGGAAACACCATATATTTT.

The CDR3 loop is CASRNLAGVTEAFF. The CDR3 region has the DNA TGTGCCAGCAGGAACCTCGCGGGGGTCACTGAAGCTTTCTTT. The genes are TRBV6-5 and TRBJ1-1; maybe TRBD1 (5 bases). Trimming stripped 6 bases from V and 4 bases from J, with 15 bases between. This CDR3 spans 14 amino acids. Germline V gene sequence: CDR1 MNHEY, CDR2 SVGAGI.

The chain is built from TRBV6-5 and TRBJ2-2; TRBD1 aligns across 8 bases. This CDR3 contains 15 residues. Germline V lookup: CDR1 MNHEY, CDR2 SVGAGI. V shed 5 bases, J shed 3 bases, and the junction held 5 bases outside the gene matches. Here the CDR3 DNA reads TGTGCCAGCAGTCCTCCGACAGGGGACACCGGGGAGCTGTTTTTT. Residues: CASSPPTGDTGELFF.